Detailed here is one T cell receptor (beta chain). These data originate in a study of TIL therapy for anti-PD-1-resistant metastatic lung cancer. CDR1 and CDR2 (germline): MNHEY, SVGAGI. Trimming at V came to 5 bases and at J to 5 bases, leaving 8 bases not matched to a gene. The CDR3 contains 14 residues. Documented time point: pre-treatment sample, taken before nivolumab and TIL therapy. Sequencing used immunoSEQ v3. Sequencing depth was 1.9 million or so read pairs for survey level, about 5-6.5 million for deep. Produced via immunoSEQ multiplex PCR; TCRdb's table is partial and in-frame only. The sample records tens of thousands of clones, 55% to 70% being singletons.

The chain recombines TRBV6-5 with TRBJ1-1; 7 bases match TRBD1. The sequence derives from a person between 30 and 79 years old with non-small cell lung cancer. The specimen comprised blood, sampled at baseline. The CDR3 DNA reads as TGTGCCAGCAGTGGAGCAGGGGGTTGGACTGAAGCTTTCTTT. Translated, it gives CASSGAGGWTEAFF.